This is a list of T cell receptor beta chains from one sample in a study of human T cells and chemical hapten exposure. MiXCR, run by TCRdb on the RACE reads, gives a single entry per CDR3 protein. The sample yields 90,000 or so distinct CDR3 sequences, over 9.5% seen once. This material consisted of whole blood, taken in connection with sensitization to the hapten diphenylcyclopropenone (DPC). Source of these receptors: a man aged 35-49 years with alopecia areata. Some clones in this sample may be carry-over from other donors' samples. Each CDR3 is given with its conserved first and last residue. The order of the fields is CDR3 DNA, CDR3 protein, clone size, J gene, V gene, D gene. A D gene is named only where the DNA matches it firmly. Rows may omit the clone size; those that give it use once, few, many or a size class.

DNA: TGCAGCGTTGCCTTTGGGCTAGCGGGAGGTATTGAGCAGTTCTTC
CDR3: CSVAFGLAGGIEQFF
size: few
J: TRBJ2-1
V: TRBV29-1
D: TRBD2

DNA: TGTGCCAGTAGTAAGACTAGCGGGACTTACAATGAGCAGTTCTTC
CDR3: CASSKTSGTYNEQFF
size: -
J: TRBJ2-1
V: TRBV19
D: TRBD2

DNA: TGTGCCAGCAGTTCACCCACGACTAGCGGGACTTACACAGATACGCAGTATTTT
CDR3: CASSSPTTSGTYTDTQYF
size: -
J: TRBJ2-3
V: TRBV12-3/TRBV12-4
D: TRBD2

DNA: TGCAGCGTTGAATTTCGAGGACAGGGCGTCGCTGAAGCTTTCTTT
CDR3: CSVEFRGQGVAEAFF
size: few
J: TRBJ1-1
V: TRBV29-1
D: TRBD1

DNA: TGTGCCAGCAGCTTCCCCTCAAGTATGGAGCAGTTCTTC
CDR3: CASSFPSSMEQFF
size: few
J: TRBJ2-1
V: TRBV7-9
D: -

DNA: TGTGCCAGCAGCTTTGAATTCGGGGAGCTGTTTTTT
CDR3: CASSFEFGELFF
size: few
J: TRBJ2-2
V: TRBV5-5
D: -

DNA: TGTGCCAGCAGCTTTGGCCTTAACGAGCAGTACTTC
CDR3: CASSFGLNEQYF
size: many
J: TRBJ2-7
V: TRBV7-2
D: -

DNA: TGTGCCAGCAGTTCCCGACGGGACCCAGGGCAGCCCCAGCATTTT
CDR3: CASSSRRDPGQPQHF
size: -
J: TRBJ1-5
V: TRBV6-5
D: -

DNA: TGTGCCAGCAGCGTAGGATCCCTCCCCCAAAACATTCAGTACTTC
CDR3: CASSVGSLPQNIQYF
size: few
J: TRBJ2-4
V: TRBV9
D: -

DNA: TGCAGCGCCAGGACAGGGGCCACTAATGAAAAACTGTTTTTT
CDR3: CSARTGATNEKLFF
size: many
J: TRBJ1-4
V: TRBV29-1
D: TRBD1

DNA: TGTGCCAGCAGCCCCATCACTGAAGCTTTCTTT
CDR3: CASSPITEAFF
size: few
J: TRBJ1-1
V: TRBV7-6
D: -

DNA: TGTGCCAGCAGCGTACAGGGGGCGAGGGAGCAGTACTTC
CDR3: CASSVQGAREQYF
size: few
J: TRBJ2-7
V: TRBV14
D: TRBD1

DNA: TGTGCCAGCAGCCAAACTATTAGGGAGCAGTACTTC
CDR3: CASSQTIREQYF
size: once
J: TRBJ2-7
V: TRBV3-1
D: -

DNA: TGCGCCAGCAGCTTCCCCGATCCGAGCACTGAAGCTTTCTTT
CDR3: CASSFPDPSTEAFF
size: few
J: TRBJ1-1
V: TRBV5-1
D: -

DNA: TGTGCCACCAGTGATTACAGGAATACGCAGTATTTT
CDR3: CATSDYRNTQYF
size: -
J: TRBJ2-3
V: TRBV24-1
D: -

DNA: TGTGCCAGCAGCCGGACAGGGTCGGGTACTGAAGCTTTCTTT
CDR3: CASSRTGSGTEAFF
size: many
J: TRBJ1-1
V: TRBV16
D: TRBD1